Reported below is one T cell receptor (beta chain). The method was immunoSEQ multiplex PCR; TCRdb's version includes in-frame clones alone and lacks a portion of them. The sample includes approximately 160,000 clones, around nine tenths of them seen just once. CDR1 and CDR2 from the germline V gene are SGDLS and YYNGEE. V was shortened by 4 bases and J by 3 bases, with 13 bases between the two germline ends. This CDR3 has 14 amino acids. The sample belongs to a study of blood T cell repertoires in COVID-19. Study as a whole: Both acute and convalescent COVID-19 samples were obtained from the United States, Italy and Spain. PBMCs, B-cell-depleted T cells, or T cells were the source of the cDNA or gDNA that made up the material.

This chain links TRBV9 with TRBJ1-2, with D maybe TRBD1 (5 bases). The TCR was taken from a man in his fifties or sixties with acute or convalescent COVID-19. Sequenced sample: peripheral blood. CDR3 bases: TGTGCCAGCAGCCCACTGGACACCTACTATGGCTACACCTTC. Its translation: CASSPLDTYYGYTF.